These 5 T cell receptor beta chains were sequenced from one sample in a study of OX40 agonist ivuxolimab in advanced cancers. Preparation of the library involved the immunoSEQ multiplex PCR assay. Drawn from immuneACCESS, this table holds only the in-frame rearrangements with V and J called that TCRdb kept. Clones are partly lost; checked studies trace under half to an unresolved V gene and leave the rest unexplained. The table for this sample lists about 58,000 clones; approximately 86% of them were counted only once. The top ten clones comprise 0.8% to 1% of the sample. Source: CD4+ or CD8+ T cells sorted from blood, taken in a trial of the OX40 agonist ivuxolimab. Receptors were obtained from an adult with an advanced solid tumor such as melanoma, head and neck, liver or kidney cancer.

This clone has a handful of counts. The chain couples TRBV18 to TRBJ1-6; weak D call: TRBD1 (5 bases). Germline CDR1 KGHSH, CDR2 LQKENI. This CDR3 is built from 16 residues. Trimming removed 5 bases from V and 14 bases from J, with 25 bases in between. Here the CDR3 reads CASSRGYRAQGVSLHF. CDR3 DNA: TGTGCCAGCTCAAGGGGATATAGGGCGCAGGGAGTATCCCTCCACTTT. Drawing the rest from reference TRBV18 and TRBJ1-6, the complete variable domain is NAGVMQNPRHLVRRRGQEARLRCSPMKGHSHVYWYRQLPEEGLKFMVYLQKENIIDESGMPKERFSAEFPKEGPSILRIQQVVRGDSAAYFCASSRGYRAQGVSLHFGNGTRLTVT.

The chain is built from TRBV6-5 and TRBJ2-1; D gene uncertain. The germline V and J ends were trimmed by 6 bases and 2 bases, with 14 bases remaining between them. CDR3 size: 15 residues. CDR1 MNHEY and CDR2 SVGAGI come from the germline V gene. The chain's CDR3 is CASSSRAETYNEQFF. CDR3 DNA sequence: TGTGCCAGCAGCTCCCGGGCAGAGACCTACAATGAGCAGTTCTTC.

The chain recombines TRBV18 with TRBJ1-1; weak D call: TRBD1 (5 bases). V was clipped by 7 bases and J by 0 bases, with 9 bases between them. Germline CDR1 is KGHSH and CDR2 is LQKENI. This CDR3 has 13 amino acids. As DNA, the CDR3 is TGTGCCAGCTTCAGGGTAATGAACACTGAAGCTTTCTTT. Translated: CASFRVMNTEAFF.

The chain combines TRBV6-5 with TRBJ1-2; TRBD1 is a possible D gene (5 bases). Germline CDR1 reads MNHEY; CDR2 reads SVGAGI. This CDR3 is 14 amino acids long. Trimming shortened V by 6 bases and J by 3 bases, and 14 bases separated the two germline ends. The CDR3 protein is CASRGVGEDYGYTF. In DNA form, the CDR3 reads TGTGCCAGCAGAGGAGTGGGGGAAGACTATGGCTACACCTTC.

The chain couples TRBV19 to TRBJ2-1, with TRBD2 matching over 10 bases. The CDR3 totals 16 residues. J lost 6 bases, V lost 3 bases, and 8 bases had no gene match. Germline V gene lookup returns CDR1 LNHDA and CDR2 SQIVND (reference sequence). The CDR3 bases are TGTGCCAGTAGTATGGTTTTAGCGGGGGGACGCAATGAGCAGTTCTTC. This codes for CASSMVLAGGRNEQFF.